Presented here are 5 T cell receptor beta chains from one specimen sequenced in a study of shared clonotypes between healthy human individuals. TCRdb's copy holds only in-frame clones and misses some; the assay was immunoSEQ multiplex PCR. This sample has a few million clones; 80% to 95% occur once, and the top ten carry around 0.4%. Sequenced material: naive CD4+ T cells from PBMCs. Noted subset: CD45RA+ positively selected. The receptors stem from a man younger than 30 in good health. Some clones in this sample may be carry-over from other donors' samples.

About this clone: The sample holds other DNA sequences that translate to the same CDR3. The gene calls are TRBV11-2 and TRBJ1-1; no firm D call. V dropped 1 base and J dropped 1 base, with 4 bases sitting between them. Germline CDR1 is SGHAT and CDR2 is FQNNGV. There are 13 residues in the CDR3. CDR3 loop: CASSLVANTEAFF. CDR3 in DNA: TGTGCCAGCAGCTTAGTGGCGAACACTGAAGCTTTCTTT.

To note about this clone: The sample contains more than one DNA sequence encoding this CDR3. The rearrangement uses TRBV19 and TRBJ1-5, with D perhaps TRBD1 (5 bases). The germline V and J ends were trimmed by 3 bases and 2 bases, with 8 bases remaining between them. The CDR3 extends over 14 amino acids. CDR1 is LNHDA, CDR2 SQIVND, per germline (reference sequence). CDR3 sequence: CASSIEGGNQPQHF. The CDR3 DNA is TGTGCCAGTAGTATCGAAGGGGGCAATCAGCCCCAGCATTTT.

The chain employs TRBV27 and TRBJ2-5; TRBD1 aligns across 8 bases. In germline, CDR1 is MNHEY, CDR2 SMNVEV (reference sequence). V lost 8 bases to trimming and J lost 5 bases; unmatched junction nucleotides: 7. The CDR3 runs 13 residues. Here the CDR3 DNA reads TGTGCCAGCCGTAGGACAGGGTACGAGACCCAGTACTTC. Translated, it gives CASRRTGYETQYF.

This sequence joins TRBV7-9 and TRBJ2-2; D unresolved. The CDR3 extends over 16 amino acids. CDR1 is SEHNR and CDR2 is FQNEAQ in the germline V gene (reference sequence). V was trimmed by 5 bases and J by 3 bases, leaving 16 bases between them. For the CDR3, the DNA is TGTGCCAGCAGCCAACCCCCGGACGGCTACACCGGGGAGCTGTTTTTT. This gives the protein CASSQPPDGYTGELFF.

This chain links TRBV21-1 with TRBJ2-5; the table names TRBD2, a call not compared with the DNA. TRBV21-1 is assigned pseudogene status. CDR3 length: 16 amino acids. In DNA form, the CDR3 reads TGTGCCAGCAGCAAAACGGTAGCGGGAGGCCGAGAGACCCAGTACTTC. Its translation is CASSKTVAGGRETQYF.